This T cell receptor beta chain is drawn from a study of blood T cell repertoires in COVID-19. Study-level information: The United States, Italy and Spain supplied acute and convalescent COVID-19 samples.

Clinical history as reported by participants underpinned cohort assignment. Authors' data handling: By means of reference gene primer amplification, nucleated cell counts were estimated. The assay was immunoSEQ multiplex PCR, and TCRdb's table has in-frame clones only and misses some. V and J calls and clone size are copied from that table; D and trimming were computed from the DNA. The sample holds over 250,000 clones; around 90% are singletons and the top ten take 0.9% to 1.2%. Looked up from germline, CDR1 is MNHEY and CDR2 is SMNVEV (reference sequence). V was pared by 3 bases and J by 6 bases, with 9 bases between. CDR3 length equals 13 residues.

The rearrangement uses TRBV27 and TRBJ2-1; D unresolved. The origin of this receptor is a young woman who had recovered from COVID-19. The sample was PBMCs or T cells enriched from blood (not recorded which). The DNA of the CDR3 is TGTGCCAGCAGTTTTTCTCCTGTCAATGAGCAGTTCTTC. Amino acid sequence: CASSFSPVNEQFF.